This T cell receptor (beta chain) was sequenced during a study of blood T cell repertoires in COVID-19. Study overall: Sites across the United States, Italy and Spain contributed samples from acute and convalescent COVID-19. T cells, B-cell-depleted T cells, or PBMCs supplied cDNA or gDNA.

The germline V gene has CDR1 LGHNA and CDR2 YSLEER. The V end lost 0 bases, the J end lost 1 base, and 10 bases lay between the germline ends. The CDR3 sequence is 15 residues long. Methods used by the authors: Amplification of reference gene primers provided the estimated nucleated cell counts. Produced via immunoSEQ multiplex PCR; TCRdb's table is partial and in-frame only. Clone size and V and J calls were adopted from that table, with D and trimming inferred from the DNA. The data show around 150,000 clones, roughly nine tenths seen once. The rearrangement joins TRBV4-3 to TRBJ2-7; the D is unclear. This receptor was obtained from an older woman with active or convalescent COVID-19. The source material was peripheral blood. The CDR3 region is CASSQDLPQSYEQYF. The CDR3 coding sequence is TGCGCCAGCAGCCAAGATCTCCCCCAGTCCTACGAGCAGTACTTC.